The subject of this entry is one T cell receptor beta chain. This record belongs to a study of blood T cell repertoires in COVID-19. Study at large: Italy, Spain and the United States were the sources of the convalescent and acute COVID-19 samples. T cells, B-cell-depleted T cells, or PBMCs provided the cDNA or gDNA that served as material.

As originally analysed: Amplified reference gene primers provided the basis for estimating nucleated cell counts. This table comes from immunoSEQ multiplex PCR, and its TCRdb copy is limited to in-frame clones, with some not included. V and J calls plus clone size are reproduced from that table; the DNA served to infer D and trimming. The sample holds around 100,000 clones; about 77% are singletons and the top ten take about an eighth. The sequence came from a woman in her 70s with acute or convalescent COVID-19. Sample: peripheral blood.

CDR3: CASSPLKRENTGELFF. CDR3 sequence (DNA): TGTGCCAGCAGCCCCCTTAAGCGGGAAAACACCGGGGAGCTGTTTTTT. The genes are TRBV7-9 and TRBJ2-2, with 7 bases aligning to TRBD2. V lost 5 bases, J lost 2 bases, and 8 bases stayed unmatched. Germline-derived CDR1 and CDR2 are SEHNR and FQNEAQ (reference sequence). CDR3 length: 16 amino acids.